The TCR beta chain described here comes from a study of blood T cell repertoires in COVID-19. Study-wide context: T cells, B-cell-depleted T cells, or PBMCs supplied cDNA or gDNA.

In the original processing: Estimation of nucleated cell counts relied on the amplification of reference gene primers. Clones were read by immunoSEQ multiplex PCR, and TCRdb kept only the in-frame ones, dropping some. V and J calls and clone size follow that table, whereas D and trimming were derived from the DNA. The table records under 110,000 clones, roughly 85% of them present only once. V was clipped by 2 bases and J by 5 bases, with 11 bases between them. This CDR3 has 14 residues. CDR1 MDHEN and CDR2 SYDVKM come from the germline V gene. Sequencing used peripheral blood. The receptor was isolated from a woman aged 65 to 85 with active or convalescent COVID-19. V gene TRBV28 combines with J gene TRBJ2-3; possible D gene TRBD1, 5 bases. CDR3 in amino acids: CASSLRQGIDTQYF. CDR3 sequence (DNA): TGTGCCAGCAGTTTACGTCAGGGTATAGATACGCAGTATTTT. The full variable domain, with the rest looked up from reference TRBV28 and TRBJ2-3, is DVKVTQSSRYLVKRTGEKVFLECVQDMDHENMFWYRQDPGLGLRLIYFSYDVKMKEKGDIPEGYSVSREKKERFSLILESASTNQTSMYLCASSLRQGIDTQYFGPGTRLTVL.